The clone carrying this TCR beta chain was detected only a few times. The same CDR3 also results from other DNA sequences found in this sample. Trimming cost V 4 bases and J 2 bases; bases outside gene matches: 4. CDR1 is WSHSY, CDR2 SAAADI, per germline. There are 14 residues in the CDR3. Using immunoSEQ multiplex PCR, the repertoire was profiled, and TCRdb retains in-frame clones only, with some absent. The sample has about 6,000 clones, about 80% seen once. This sample stems from a study of tumor T cells in aggressive B-cell lymphoma. The receptor's source is an adult with diffuse large B cell lymphoma. The sample comprised tumor tissue. The chain couples TRBV10-2 to TRBJ2-7; 8 bases map to TRBD1. The CDR3 DNA is TGCGCCAGCAGTGTGGACAGGGCGGCCTACGAGCAGTACTTC. Amino acids: CASSVDRAAYEQYF.